This TCR beta chain was observed in a study of immune characterization of retroperitoneal liposarcoma. TCRdb re-analysed the PCR reads in MiXCR, keeping a single row per CDR3 protein. The profile shows approximately 11,000 distinct CDR3 sequences, about 30% of them singletons. CDR3 length: 15 residues. With V trimmed by 3 bases and J by 4 bases, 6 bases remained unmatched. This clonotype came up a few times. Sequencing was performed on tumor tissue. The chain carries TRBV12-3 or TRBV12-4 and TRBJ2-5, with 9 bases fitting TRBD1. The clonotype was recovered from a male donor with retroperitoneal liposarcoma. Written as DNA, the CDR3 is TGTGCCAGCAGTTTGGGACAGGGATGGGGAGAGACCCAGTACTTC. Translating it yields CASSLGQGWGETQYF.